The sequence of this T cell receptor (beta chain) was determined in a study of blood T cell repertoires in COVID-19 (dated by TCRdb to about 2020). Regarding the research as a whole: Collaborator samples came from the United States, Italy and Spain and covered acute and convalescent phases of COVID-19. The samples were drawn from two sources: the first 160 participants of the ongoing ImmuneRACE study, and 1,200 or so subjects contributed by 6 global collaborators. Where available, HLA class I and class II types were obtained from metadata supplied by the sample provider rather than from assay-based typing. The repertoires were released in a freely available public database intended as a resource for research on the immune response to SARS-CoV-2. Subjects who had been exposed to COVID-19, were actively infected with it, or had recovered from it provided the deeply sampled blood TCRbeta repertoires that made up the dataset. The material from the prospective study consisted of cDNA or gDNA derived from T cells, B-cell-depleted T cells, or PBMCs. The sample metadata nearly always contained a de-identified subject ID, COVID-19 status, age in years and sex.

The immunoSEQ Assay, a bias-controlled multiplex PCR, was used to amplify TCRbeta CDR3 regions from genomic DNA. In the authors' own workflow: The number of nucleated cells in each sample was estimated by amplification of reference gene primers within the assay. Sequence reads were collapsed and filtered to measure the absolute abundance of every unique TCRbeta CDR3 rearrangement. For each sample, productive Simpson clonality was calculated as the square root of Simpson's diversity index over productive rearrangements. Held by TCRdb, this immuneACCESS table contains in-frame sequences only and omits some clones. Under half of the omission traces to an unresolved V gene where checked; the cause of the rest is unknown. V and J calls and clone size are copied from that table; D and trimming were computed from the DNA. The sample table shows 250,000 or so clones, and around 84% are seen once. In total, the top ten clones hold 1.5% to 2% of the sample.

A note on this clone: Its antigen is still unknown. Per-nucleotide qualities are absent, and no much larger clonotype sits a single base away.

Participants in the prospective study were enrolled through a virtual design, were aged roughly 18 to 90 years, and lived in 20 to 30 United States geographic areas. To assign participants to cohorts, the prospective study relied on clinical history that participants themselves reported in a screening survey and a study questionnaire. Recovered participants in ImmuneRACE Cohort 3 were defined by two consecutive negative NP/OP PCR tests, clearance by a healthcare professional, or resolution of symptoms. In the prospective study, whole blood, serum and a nasopharyngeal or oropharyngeal swab were collected from each participant by mobile phlebotomists. Over a roughly 2-month period, participants in the prospective study had the option of providing additional blood draws and questionnaires. Prospective study blood samples were shipped either frozen or at room temperature before DNA extraction. Compared with germline, V lacks 0 bases and J lacks 4 bases; bases without a gene match: 2. Taken from cysteine to phenylalanine, the CDR3 has 15 residues. The retained sequence is limited to the CDR3, 45 bases, with the frame set at the first base. According to the germline V gene, CDR1 reads SGDLS and CDR2 reads YYNGEE.

What the authors observed across the whole study: The amount of clinical and demographic metadata varied by source and participant and was provided uncurated.

The sample taken for sequencing was PBMCs or T cells enriched from blood (not recorded which). The sequence was collected from a woman in her fifties or sixties who had recovered from COVID-19. The sequence links TRBV9 to TRBJ1-3, and TRBD1 aligns with 9 junction nucleotides. The DNA is as follows: TGTGCCAGCAGCGTAGTCGGGACAGGGGGAAACACCATATATTTT. The encoded protein is CASSVVGTGGNTIYF.